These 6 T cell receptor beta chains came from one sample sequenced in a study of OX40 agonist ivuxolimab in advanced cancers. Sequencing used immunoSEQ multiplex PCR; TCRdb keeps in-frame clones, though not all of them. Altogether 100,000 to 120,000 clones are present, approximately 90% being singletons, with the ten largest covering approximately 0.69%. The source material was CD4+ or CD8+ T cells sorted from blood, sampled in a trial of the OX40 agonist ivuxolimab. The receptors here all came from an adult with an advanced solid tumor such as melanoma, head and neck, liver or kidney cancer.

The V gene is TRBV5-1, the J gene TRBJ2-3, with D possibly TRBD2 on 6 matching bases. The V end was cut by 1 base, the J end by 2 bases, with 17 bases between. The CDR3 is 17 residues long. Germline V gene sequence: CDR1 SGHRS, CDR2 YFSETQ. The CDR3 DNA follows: TGCGCCAGCAGCTTGTCGGGGGAGTCCTTAAACACAGATACGCAGTATTTT. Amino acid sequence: CASSLSGESLNTDTQYF. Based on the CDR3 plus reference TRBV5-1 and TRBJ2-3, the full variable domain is KAGVTQTPRYLIKTRGQQVTLSCSPISGHRSVSWYQQTPGQGLQFLFEYFSETQRNKGNFPGRFSGRQFSNSRSEMNVSTLELGDSALYLCASSLSGESLNTDTQYFGPGTRLTVL.

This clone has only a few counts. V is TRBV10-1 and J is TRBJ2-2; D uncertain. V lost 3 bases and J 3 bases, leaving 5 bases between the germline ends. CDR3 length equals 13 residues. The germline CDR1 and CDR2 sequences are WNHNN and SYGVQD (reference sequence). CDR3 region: CASSDSYTGELFF. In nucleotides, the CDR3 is TGCGCCAGCAGTGACAGTTACACCGGGGAGCTGTTTTTT.

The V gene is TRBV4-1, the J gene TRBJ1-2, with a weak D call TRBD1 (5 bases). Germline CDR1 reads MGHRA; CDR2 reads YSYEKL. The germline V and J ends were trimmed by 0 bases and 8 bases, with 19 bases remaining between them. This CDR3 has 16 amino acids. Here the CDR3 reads CASSQDWGRVLTGYTF. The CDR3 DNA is TGCGCCAGCAGCCAAGATTGGGGGAGGGTCTTGACGGGCTACACCTTC.

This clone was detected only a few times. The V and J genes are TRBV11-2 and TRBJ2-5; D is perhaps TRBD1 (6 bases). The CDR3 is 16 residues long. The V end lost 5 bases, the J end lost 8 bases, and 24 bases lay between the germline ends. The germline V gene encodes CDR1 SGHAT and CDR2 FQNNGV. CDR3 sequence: CASSHQSDSYLETQYF. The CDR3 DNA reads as TGTGCCAGCAGCCACCAATCGGACAGTTATTTGGAAACCCAGTACTTC.

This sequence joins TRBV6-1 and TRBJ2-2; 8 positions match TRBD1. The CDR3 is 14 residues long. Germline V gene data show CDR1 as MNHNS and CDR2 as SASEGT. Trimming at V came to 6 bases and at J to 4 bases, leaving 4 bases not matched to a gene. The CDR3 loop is CASRGTGGTGELFF. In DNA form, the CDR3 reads TGTGCCAGCAGAGGGACAGGCGGCACCGGGGAGCTGTTTTTT.

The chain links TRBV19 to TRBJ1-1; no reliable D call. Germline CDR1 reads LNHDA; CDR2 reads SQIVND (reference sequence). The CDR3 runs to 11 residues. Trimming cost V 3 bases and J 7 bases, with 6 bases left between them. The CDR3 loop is CASSIKLEAFF. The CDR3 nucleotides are TGTGCCAGTAGTATTAAGCTTGAAGCTTTCTTT.